Each of the 30 T cell receptor beta chains below was sequenced from the same sample in a study of blood T cell repertoires in COVID-19. Assay: immunoSEQ multiplex PCR; the TCRdb copy retains only in-frame clones and omits some. The table lists 150,000 to 200,000 clones, 80% to 90% of them singletons. Sequenced input: PBMCs or T cells enriched from blood (not recorded which). The receptors here all came from a middle-aged man who had recovered from COVID-19.

The V call is TRBV30, the J call TRBJ1-5; 7 bases align to TRBD1. There are 13 residues in the CDR3. V was pared by 1 base and J by 5 bases, with 2 bases of the junction left unmatched. Per the germline V gene, CDR1 is GTSNPN and CDR2 is SVGIG (reference sequence). CDR3 sequence: CAWSGTGDQPQHF. The CDR3 nucleotides read TGTGCCTGGAGTGGCACAGGGGATCAGCCCCAGCATTTT.

The chain recombines TRBV11-2 with TRBJ1-1, with TRBD1 matching 12 bases. V lost 1 base, J lost 4 bases, and 10 bases stayed unmatched. The V gene's germline CDR1 is SGHAT and CDR2 FQNNGV. The CDR3 loop spans 18 amino acids. CDR3 region: CASSLGPGTGGRSTEAFF. The DNA for the CDR3 is TGTGCCAGCAGCTTAGGACCCGGGACAGGGGGCCGTAGCACTGAAGCTTTCTTT.

V usage is TRBV5-4 and J usage is TRBJ1-4, with D uncertain. V dropped 0 bases and J dropped 11 bases, with 8 bases sitting between them. The CDR3 is made up of 12 amino acids. The germline gives CDR1 SGHNT, CDR2 YYREEE (reference sequence). CDR3 amino acids: CASSLGPTKLFF. CDR3 sequence (DNA): TGTGCCAGCAGCTTGGGGCCCACCAAACTGTTTTTT.

This sequence joins TRBV5-5 and TRBJ2-2; 12 nucleotides line up with TRBD1. Looked up from germline, CDR1 is SGHKS and CDR2 is YYEKEE (reference sequence). V gave up 10 bases and J gave up 2 bases; unmatched junction bases: 3. CDR3 length: 14 amino acids. This CDR3 is CAGDRGLNTGELFF. CDR3 bases: TGTGCCGGGGACAGGGGGCTTAACACCGGGGAGCTGTTTTTT.

The J gene is TRBJ1-1, the V gene TRBV9; possible D gene TRBD1, 6 bases. This CDR3 contains 15 residues. Trimming cost V 5 bases and J 4 bases, with 18 bases left between them. Germline V gives CDR1 SGDLS, CDR2 YYNGEE. The CDR3 region has the DNA TGTGCCAGCAGGAGAAATTCGGGGGGCGGCACTGAAGCTTTCTTT. It yields the protein CASRRNSGGGTEAFF.

V gene TRBV29-1 combines with J gene TRBJ2-1, with D unclear. CDR1 is SQVTM and CDR2 is ANQGSEA in the germline V gene. This CDR3 is built from 13 residues. Trimming took 3 bases from V and 2 from J, leaving 8 bases between them. CDR3 sequence: CSVDTGPYNEQFF. The DNA of the CDR3 is TGCAGCGTTGACACTGGGCCCTACAATGAGCAGTTCTTC.

The chain employs TRBV6-1 and TRBJ1-2; possible D gene TRBD1, 5 bases. CDR3 length equals 15 residues. Trimming pared 3 bases from V and 5 bases from J, leaving 16 bases between. Germline V lookup: CDR1 MNHNS, CDR2 SASEGT. CDR3 DNA: TGTGCCAGCAGTGACCTCACGGGGGGGAAGTATGGCTACACCTTC. Encoded protein: CASSDLTGGKYGYTF.

The rearrangement uses TRBV6-5 and TRBJ2-7; no clear D gene. Germline V gene data show CDR1 as MNHEY and CDR2 as SVGAGI. The V end lost 7 bases, the J end lost 3 bases, and 7 bases lay between the germline ends. The CDR3 covers 11 residues. The CDR3 region has the DNA TGTGCCAGCATTCAGGACTACGAGCAGTACTTC. Its translation: CASIQDYEQYF.

The chain is built from TRBV10-3 and TRBJ2-1, with 10 nucleotides matching TRBD1. This CDR3 is 13 amino acids long. Germline CDR1 is ENHRY and CDR2 is SYGVKD. Germline trimming cut 6 bases from V and 9 bases from J; bases unmatched to any gene: 5. Here the CDR3 DNA reads TGTGCCATCAGGAAGACAGGGGGCGGTGAGCAGTTCTTC. Residues: CAIRKTGGGEQFF.

The CDR3 protein is CASSQDRGTTGGELFF. The CDR3 nucleotides read TGTGCCAGCAGCCAAGATAGGGGCACCACGGGCGGGGAGCTGTTTTTT. V gene TRBV3-1 (or the pseudogene TRBV3-2) combines with J gene TRBJ2-2, with D possibly being TRBD1 (5 bases). CDR1 LGHDT and CDR2 YNNKEL come from the germline V gene (reference sequence). CDR3 size: 16 residues. V shed 0 bases and J shed 7 bases, with 15 bases lying between them.

In its sample, this clone was seen a few times. The V and J genes are TRBV3-1 (or the pseudogene TRBV3-2) and TRBJ2-2; TRBD2 agrees at 7 bases. CDR1 and CDR2 from the germline V gene are LGHDT and YNNKEL (reference sequence). The trim removed 4 bases at V and 4 bases at J, leaving 9 bases unmatched. The CDR3 loop spans 16 amino acids. As DNA, the CDR3 is TGTGCCAGCAGCCGTGGGACTATCGCTTTCACCGGGGAGCTGTTTTTT. Its translation is CASSRGTIAFTGELFF.

The chain uses TRBV9 and TRBJ2-7; 9 positions agree with TRBD1. V lost 2 bases to trimming and J lost 3 bases; unmatched junction nucleotides: 6. CDR3 size: 15 residues. The germline V gene has CDR1 SGDLS and CDR2 YYNGEE. CDR3 amino acids: CASSVGQGPYYEQYF. CDR3 nucleotides: TGTGCCAGCAGCGTTGGACAGGGGCCTTACTACGAGCAGTACTTC.

The rearrangement joins TRBV9 to TRBJ1-3; D not certain. Germline V lookup: CDR1 SGDLS, CDR2 YYNGEE. Deletions cut 3 bases from V and 8 bases from J, with 12 bases between. The CDR3 spans 13 residues. The CDR3 is CASSGNPQDTIYF. CDR3 nucleotides: TGTGCCAGCAGCGGAAACCCTCAGGACACCATATATTTT.

This sequence joins TRBV6-5 and TRBJ1-3; D perhaps matches TRBD1 (5 bases). From germline, CDR1 is MNHEY and CDR2 SVGAGI. The CDR3 spans 14 residues. V was trimmed by 6 bases and J by 2 bases, leaving 11 bases between them. The CDR3 DNA reads as TGTGCCAGCAGCTTATCGGGGGCTGGAAACACCATATATTTT. Residues: CASSLSGAGNTIYF.

This rearrangement joins TRBV25-1 to TRBJ2-7; D unclear. CDR1 MGHDK and CDR2 SYGVNS come from the germline V gene. V gave up 7 bases and J gave up 3 bases, with 13 bases separating them. The CDR3 is made up of 13 amino acids. CDR3: CASNAPVDYEQYF. The DNA of the CDR3 is TGTGCCAGCAATGCTCCGGTAGACTACGAGCAGTACTTC.

In DNA, the CDR3 is TGTGCCAGCAGTACCCGGACATCTTCTAACTATGGCTACACCTTC. This codes for CASSTRTSSNYGYTF. The V and J genes are TRBV6-5 and TRBJ1-2, with D possibly being TRBD1 (5 bases). This CDR3 has 15 amino acids. Germline V gives CDR1 MNHEY, CDR2 SVGAGI. Trimming took off 5 bases at V and 0 bases at J, with 13 bases between the two ends.

This chain links TRBV6-4 with TRBJ2-7; weak D call: TRBD2 (6 bases). Germline lookup yields CDR1 MRHNA and CDR2 SNTAGT. CDR3 length: 14 residues. V was clipped by 4 bases and J by 7 bases, with 17 bases between them. The CDR3 DNA reads TGTGCCAGCAGTGTCGGGGGATCTATGGGGGAGCAGTACTTC. Its translation is CASSVGGSMGEQYF.

This chain connects TRBV5-1 to TRBJ1-3, with D unresolved. Trimming stripped 0 bases from V and 2 bases from J, with 12 bases between. The CDR3 is 16 residues long. Per germline, CDR1 SGHRS and CDR2 YFSETQ. The CDR3 region is CASSLDKSGAGNTIYF. The CDR3 DNA reads as TGCGCCAGCAGCTTGGATAAGTCCGGGGCTGGAAACACCATATATTTT.

J is TRBJ1-2 and V is TRBV10-3; 9 nucleotides agree with TRBD1. V shed 10 bases and J 4 bases; nucleotides not matched to a gene: 16. The CDR3 length is 16 residues. Germline values: CDR1 ENHRY, CDR2 SYGVKD. The CDR3 coding sequence is TGTGCCACCAGGCGGGACAGGGTATTGAAGGCCTATGGCTACACCTTC. Translating it yields CATRRDRVLKAYGYTF.

This rearrangement joins TRBV7-6 to TRBJ2-1, with 9 positions matching TRBD2. The CDR3 is 16 amino acids. Germline lookup yields CDR1 SGHVS and CDR2 FNYEAQ. After removal of 6 bases from V and 7 bases from J, the junction contained 13 bases not matched to a gene. The CDR3: CASSRIGGGAGNEQFF. Here the CDR3 DNA reads TGTGCCAGCAGTCGAATAGGCGGGGGGGCTGGGAATGAGCAGTTCTTC.

The genes are TRBV11-3 and TRBJ1-1, with 12 bases matching TRBD1. The length of the CDR3 is 19 residues. J gave up 2 bases and V 4 bases, and 14 bases lay outside the gene matches. Germline CDR1 and CDR2: SGHNT and YENEEA. CDR3 residues: CASSSDGGQGADSNTEAFF. CDR3 DNA sequence: TGTGCCAGCAGCTCCGACGGGGGACAGGGGGCAGACAGCAACACTGAAGCTTTCTTT.

In this sample, this clone turned up once. The chain is built from TRBV9 and TRBJ1-6; 10 nucleotides align to TRBD1. Germline CDR1 reads SGDLS; CDR2 reads YYNGEE. This CDR3 comprises 14 residues. V lost 3 bases, J lost 9 bases, and 3 bases stayed unmatched. This chain's CDR3 is CASSGTGGASPLHF. The CDR3 region has the DNA TGTGCCAGCAGCGGGACAGGGGGTGCTTCACCCCTCCACTTT.

The chain couples TRBV29-1 to TRBJ1-2; the match to TRBD1 covers 10 bases. This CDR3 is 14 amino acids long. The trim removed 4 bases at V and 1 base at J, leaving 3 bases unmatched. CDR1 is SQVTM and CDR2 is ANQGSEA in the germline V gene. This CDR3 is CSVARTGGNYGYTF. The CDR3 nucleotides are TGCAGCGTTGCTCGGACAGGGGGTAACTATGGCTACACCTTC.

The chain couples TRBV7-2 to TRBJ1-5, with D perhaps matching TRBD1 (6 bases). V was shortened by 5 bases and J by 0 bases, with 11 bases between the two germline ends. The CDR3 contains 15 residues. In germline, CDR1 is SGHTA, CDR2 FQGNSA. The CDR3 region is CASSLQQGSNQPQHF. CDR3 nucleotides: TGTGCCAGCAGCCTCCAACAGGGTAGCAATCAGCCCCAGCATTTT.

This rearrangement joins TRBV29-1 to TRBJ1-1, with 8 bases aligning to TRBD1. Losses at the gene ends were 5 bases for V and 1 base for J; bases not matched to a gene: 6. Per the germline V gene, CDR1 is SQVTM and CDR2 is ANQGSEA. The CDR3 is 14 residues long. The CDR3 nucleotides read TGCAGCGTTCTAGACAGGGGAGGGAACACTGAAGCTTTCTTT. Its protein is CSVLDRGGNTEAFF.

The chain recombines TRBV30 with TRBJ1-1; unclear D gene. The V gene's germline CDR1 is GTSNPN and CDR2 SVGIG (reference sequence). Trimming removed 2 bases at V and 11 bases at J, with 15 bases between. CDR3 length equals 12 residues. This CDR3 is CAWSPLGEWAFF. DNA of the CDR3: TGTGCCTGGAGTCCCCTCGGGGAGTGGGCTTTCTTT.

The chain combines TRBV5-1 with TRBJ1-3, with unresolved D. V was pared by 3 bases and J by 0 bases, with 13 bases between. CDR1 and CDR2 from the germline V gene are SGHRS and YFSETQ. The CDR3 is made up of 16 amino acids. The chain's CDR3 is CASSWEGVGSGNTIYF. CDR3 nucleotides: TGCGCCAGCAGCTGGGAGGGCGTGGGCTCTGGAAACACCATATATTTT.

V gene TRBV5-1 combines with J gene TRBJ1-4; 7 nucleotides line up with TRBD1. The CDR3 spans 15 residues. Losses at the gene ends were 0 bases for V and 2 bases for J; bases not matched to a gene: 1. Germline V gene data show CDR1 as SGHRS and CDR2 as YFSETQ. The CDR3 here is CASSLVTGTNEKLFF. The DNA of the CDR3 is TGCGCCAGCAGCTTGGTGACAGGGACTAATGAAAAACTGTTTTTT. Full variable domain (remainder filled in from reference TRBV5-1 and TRBJ1-4): KAGVTQTPRYLIKTRGQQVTLSCSPISGHRSVSWYQQTPGQGLQFLFEYFSETQRNKGNFPGRFSGRQFSNSRSEMNVSTLELGDSALYLCASSLVTGTNEKLFFGSGTQLSVL.

The chain recombines TRBV2 with TRBJ1-5; D is unresolved. Germline assignment: CDR1 SNHLY and CDR2 FYNNEI. The V end was cut by 4 bases, the J end by 0 bases, with 7 bases between. The length of the CDR3 is 14 residues. This chain's CDR3 is CASSVESSNQPQHF. The CDR3 DNA sequence: TGTGCCAGCAGTGTAGAGAGTAGCAATCAGCCCCAGCATTTT.

The chain couples TRBV28 to TRBJ1-5; 9 bases are a match to TRBD1. Losses at the gene ends were 6 bases for V and 6 bases for J; bases not matched to a gene: 9. The CDR3 has 15 residues. Germline CDR1 reads MDHEN; CDR2 reads SYDVKM. Here the CDR3 reads CASSIVTGGLQPQHF. Written as DNA, the CDR3 is TGTGCCAGCAGCATCGTCACAGGGGGCCTTCAGCCCCAGCATTTT.